This T cell receptor beta chain originates from a study of shared clonotypes between healthy human individuals. Broader study findings: An anticipated effect of sequencing depth on clonotype sharing among donors was recognized.

The CDR3 is 14 residues long. Germline V CDR1 and CDR2: MNHEY, SVGAGI. Trimming cost V 5 bases and J 6 bases, with 17 bases left between them. This clone was counted once. The antigen is undetermined. An assay was performed, and its level was deep. Genomic DNA (from each subset) was split evenly across several immunoSEQ plates. The assay was immunoSEQ multiplex PCR, and TCRdb's table has in-frame clones only and misses some. The sample yields 400,000 to 600,000 clones, around 79% seen once. The specimen sequenced was PBMCs. V and J are TRBV6-5 and TRBJ2-7; D perhaps matches TRBD2 (5 bases). This TCR was sampled from a woman aged 40 to 55 in good health. Some clones in this sample may be carry-over from other donors' samples. Here the CDR3 reads CASSRSGSRSEQYF. DNA for the CDR3: TGTGCCAGCAGTCGGAGCGGATCACGCTCCGAGCAGTACTTC.